The 14 T cell receptor beta chains reported below all come from one sample, sequenced in a study of T cells in Graves' hyperthyroidism and ophthalmopathy. Using RNA transcripts as the source, TCR beta CDR3 regions were amplified. With the HTBI primer set, the TCR CDR3 went through a first round of RT-PCR. Each CDR3 protein gets one entry after TCRdb re-called the multiplex PCR reads with MiXCR. The profile shows a few hundred thousand distinct CDR3 sequences, about 20% of them singletons. The specimen sequenced was blood. All receptors come from a man aged 30 to 45 with Graves' ophthalmopathy.

Of note for this clonotype: One end of the junction is discordant with germline, which a read error may explain. The chain is built from TRBV3-1 and TRBJ2-5, with D possibly being TRBD2 (6 bases). The CDR3 has 13 residues. Germline V gives CDR1 LGHDT, CDR2 YNNKEL (reference sequence). DNA for the CDR3: TGTGCCAGACTCGGGACTCCACAAGAGACCAAGTACTTC. Residues: CARLGTPQETKYF.

This chain connects TRBV18 to TRBJ2-7, with D possibly called TRBD1 or TRBD2 (5 bases each). This CDR3 is 14 amino acids long. Germline V gene lookup returns CDR1 KGHSH and CDR2 LQKENI. Trimming shortened V by 5 bases and J by 5 bases, and 16 bases separated the two germline ends. The CDR3 DNA sequence: TGTGCCAGCTCAACAACTAGTTTGGGGCACGAGCAGTACTTC. It yields the protein CASSTTSLGHEQYF. Supplemented by reference TRBV18 and TRBJ2-7, the full variable domain reads NAGVMQNPRHLVRRRGQEARLRCSPMKGHSHVYWYRQLPEEGLKFMVYLQKENIIDESGMPKERFSAEFPKEGPSILRIQQVVRGDSAAYFCASSTTSLGHEQYFGPGTRLTVT.

V and J are TRBV2 and TRBJ1-5; D possibly corresponds to TRBD1 (6 bases). Germline V CDR1 and CDR2: SNHLY, FYNNEI. Deletions cut 4 bases from V and 7 bases from J, with 14 bases between. The length of the CDR3 is 14 residues. CDR3 DNA: TGTGCCAGCAGTGTTGGCGGGGGGCGGCAGCCCCAGCATTTT. Its translation is CASSVGGGRQPQHF. Together with reference TRBV2 and TRBJ1-5, the CDR3 gives the full variable domain: EPEVTQTPSHQVTQMGQEVILRCVPISNHLYFYWYRQILGQKVEFLVSFYNNEISEKSEIFDDQFSVERPDGSNFTLKIRSTKLEDSAMYFCASSVGGGRQPQHFGDGTRLSIL.

The sample holds many counts of this clonotype. This chain's CDR3 is CASSLAGREDYGYTF. The CDR3 DNA is TGTGCCAGCAGTTTAGCAGGGAGAGAGGACTATGGCTACACCTTC. This chain joins TRBV28 and TRBJ1-2; maybe TRBD1 (5 bases). V was pared by 2 bases and J by 3 bases, with 13 bases between. Germline CDR1 MDHEN, CDR2 SYDVKM. The CDR3 length is 15 residues.

The CDR3 protein is CASSVGQRETQYF. The DNA for the CDR3 is TGTGCCAGCAGCGTAGGACAGCGAGAGACCCAGTACTTC. V gene TRBV9 combines with J gene TRBJ2-5; tentatively, D is TRBD1 (5 bases). V was cut by 0 bases and J by 4 bases, with 7 bases left in between. Germline loops: CDR1 SGDLS, CDR2 YYNGEE. This CDR3 comprises 13 residues.

In its sample, this clonotype was seen many times. The rearrangement links TRBV6-1 to TRBJ1-1, with D maybe TRBD1 (6 bases). CDR3 length: 15 residues. Germline lookup yields CDR1 MNHNS and CDR2 SASEGT. Between the trimmed V and J ends, which lost 6 bases and 1 base, there was a span of 15 bases. This CDR3 reads CASRDTGRGNTEAFF. The DNA of the CDR3 is TGTGCCAGCAGGGATACAGGGCGTGGGAACACTGAAGCTTTCTTT.

The genes are TRBV29-1 and TRBJ2-7, with a weak D call TRBD1 (7 bases). V lost 6 bases and J lost 2, with 17 bases in between. From germline, CDR1 is SQVTM and CDR2 ANQGSEA. The CDR3 is 14 amino acids. CDR3 in amino acids: CSVAGQNSAYEQYF. CDR3 DNA: TGCAGCGTCGCGGGACAGAACTCGGCCTACGAGCAGTACTTC.

Here the CDR3 DNA reads TGTGCCAGCAGTCCCGGGGGGGGCGGCGAAAACACTGAAGCTTTCTTT. As protein: CASSPGGGGENTEAFF. This sequence joins TRBV6-2 or TRBV6-3 and TRBJ1-1, with a weak D call TRBD1 (6 bases). Germline V CDR1 and CDR2: MNHEY, SVGEGT. The CDR3 length is 16 residues. V was clipped by 5 bases and J by 2 bases, with 18 bases between them.

This chain links TRBV12-3 or TRBV12-4 with TRBJ1-3, with 12 bases that match TRBD1. V was pared by 5 bases and J by 4 bases, with 3 bases of the junction left unmatched. The CDR3 has 15 amino acids. The CDR3: CASSQGQGAGNTIYF. In DNA form, the CDR3 reads TGTGCCAGCAGTCAGGGACAGGGGGCCGGAAACACCATATATTTT.

This chain links TRBV28 with TRBJ2-1; possibly TRBD1 for D (5 bases). The V gene's germline CDR1 is MDHEN and CDR2 SYDVKM. The length of the CDR3 is 17 residues. The V and J ends lost 6 bases and 7 bases respectively, with 25 bases between them. CDR3 region: CASSSNPGTGFENEQFF. DNA of the CDR3: TGTGCCAGCAGCTCTAACCCGGGCACAGGTTTCGAGAATGAGCAGTTCTTC.

This chain connects TRBV6-5 to TRBJ2-7; D might be TRBD1 or TRBD2, each matching 7 bases. The CDR3 totals 16 residues. Germline loops: CDR1 MNHEY, CDR2 SVGAGI. Trimming stripped 2 bases from V and 2 bases from J, with 16 bases between. The CDR3 DNA reads TGTGCCAGCAGTTACGACCAGGGGGGGGGACCCTACGAGCAGTACTTC. This translates into CASSYDQGGGPYEQYF.

This clonotype was counted ten times or more. This chain joins TRBV20-1 and TRBJ2-5, with TRBD1 matching 9 bases. The CDR3 length is 13 residues. Germline assignment: CDR1 DFQATT and CDR2 SNEGSKA (reference sequence). V shed 6 bases, J shed 4 bases, and the junction held 6 bases outside the gene matches. In DNA form, the CDR3 reads TGCAGTGCCGAGGACAGGGGAGGAGAGACCCAGTACTTC. Translation gives CSAEDRGGETQYF.

This clonotype has ten or more counts. This chain connects TRBV9 to TRBJ2-1; TRBD2 aligns across 11 bases. This CDR3 spans 15 amino acids. Germline CDR1 and CDR2: SGDLS and YYNGEE. Losses at the gene ends were 3 bases for V and 5 bases for J; bases not matched to a gene: 4. CDR3 bases: TGTGCCAGCAGCGCTACTAGCGGGAGTCACAATGAGCAGTTCTTC. Amino acids: CASSATSGSHNEQFF.

In its sample, this clonotype was seen many times. As DNA, the CDR3 is TGCGCCAGCAGCCGGACCTTGGACAGGGCCAATGAAAAACTGTTTTTT. Its translation is CASSRTLDRANEKLFF. The chain has TRBV4-1 and TRBJ1-4; TRBD1 matches at 8 bases. This CDR3 contains 16 residues. CDR1 MGHRA and CDR2 YSYEKL come from the germline V gene. V lost 4 bases to trimming and J lost 5 bases; unmatched junction nucleotides: 9.